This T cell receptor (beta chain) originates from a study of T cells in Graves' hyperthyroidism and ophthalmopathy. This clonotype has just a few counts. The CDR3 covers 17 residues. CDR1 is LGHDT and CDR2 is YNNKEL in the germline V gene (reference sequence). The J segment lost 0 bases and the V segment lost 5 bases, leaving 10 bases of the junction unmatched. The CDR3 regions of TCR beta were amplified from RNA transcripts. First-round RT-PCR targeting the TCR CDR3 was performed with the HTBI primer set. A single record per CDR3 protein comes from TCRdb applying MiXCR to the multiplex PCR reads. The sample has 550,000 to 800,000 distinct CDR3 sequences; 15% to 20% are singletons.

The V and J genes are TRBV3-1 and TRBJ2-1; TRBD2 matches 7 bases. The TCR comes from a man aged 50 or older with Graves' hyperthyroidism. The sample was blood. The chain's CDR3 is CASSSPSGKNSYNEQFF. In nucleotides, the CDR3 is TGTGCCAGCAGCTCCCCTAGCGGTAAGAACTCCTACAATGAGCAGTTCTTC.